This T cell receptor beta chain stems from a study of blood T cells in healthy people across ages. Study-level background: Template switching picked up about one barcoded beta molecule for each two T cells.

For the second PCR, which ran for about 7 to 11 cycles, a sample-barcoded 5' primer and a J-beta primer mix were used. In TCRdb, the 5' RACE reads were re-called with MiXCR into one record per CDR3 protein. The repertoire has around 620,000 distinct CDR3 sequences, 25% to 30% of them found once; the top ten carry around 20%. CDR3 length equals 13 residues. Trimming left V 4 bases short and J 10 bases short, with 11 bases between. CDR1 and CDR2 from the germline V gene are PRHDT and FYEKMQ (reference sequence). A word on this clonotype: Its antigen is unknown.

Study-wide points: Estimates based on one million T cells were treated as lower bounds. Roughly linearly, TCR beta diversity per million T cells fell as age increased. Fewer expanded clones and more diversity marked long-lived versus aged donors.

V gene TRBV13 combines with J gene TRBJ1-6, with a possible D match to TRBD1 (6 bases). The TCR sequence derives from a woman in her 70s in good health. The sequencing input was blood. DNA for the CDR3: TGTGCCAGCAGCTCCGAGGGGGGCTCACCCCTCCACTTT. It translates to CASSSEGGSPLHF.